This T cell receptor beta chain is drawn from a study of spatial heterogeneity in lung cancer. Study summary: Detection consistently captured more beta-chain sequences than alpha-chain sequences.

The CDR3 has 15 residues. Trimming removed 8 bases from V and 1 base from J, with 15 bases in between. Germline V gene data show CDR1 as SNHLY and CDR2 as FYNNEI. MiXCR, run by TCRdb on the 5' RACE reads, gives a single entry per CDR3 protein. The sample carries around 19,000 distinct CDR3 sequences, around 20% recorded once. Sample time point: sample taken at primary tumor resection. Unsorted samples of tumor, nontumor lung or frozen PBMC had their whole RNA sequenced. The donors were 55 to 80 patients with non-small cell lung cancer that was early-stage and untreated. The chain employs TRBV2 and TRBJ1-5; a weak D match, TRBD1 (5 bases). The sequence derives from a male donor with early-stage non-small cell lung cancer. The specimen was PBMCs, collected at surgery. CDR3 amino acids: CASEKGYRSNQPQHF. As DNA, the CDR3 is TGTGCCAGCGAAAAGGGATACAGGAGCAATCAGCCCCAGCATTTT.